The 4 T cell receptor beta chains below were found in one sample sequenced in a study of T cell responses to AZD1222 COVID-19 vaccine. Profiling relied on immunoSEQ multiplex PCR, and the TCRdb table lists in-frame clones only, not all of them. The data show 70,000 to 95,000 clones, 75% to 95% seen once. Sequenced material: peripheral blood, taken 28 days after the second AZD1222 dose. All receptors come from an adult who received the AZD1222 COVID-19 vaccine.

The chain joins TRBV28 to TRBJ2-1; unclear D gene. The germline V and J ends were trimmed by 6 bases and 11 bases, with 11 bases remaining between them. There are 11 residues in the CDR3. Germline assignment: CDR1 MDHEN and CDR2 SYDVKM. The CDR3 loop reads CASSPLGKQFF. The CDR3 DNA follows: TGTGCCAGCAGCCCTCTCGGAAAGCAGTTCTTC.

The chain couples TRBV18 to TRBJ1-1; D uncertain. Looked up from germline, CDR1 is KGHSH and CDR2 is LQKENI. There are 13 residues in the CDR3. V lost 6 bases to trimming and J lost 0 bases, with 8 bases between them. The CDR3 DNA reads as TGTGCCAGCTCCGTAACGATGAACACTGAAGCTTTCTTT. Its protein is CASSVTMNTEAFF.

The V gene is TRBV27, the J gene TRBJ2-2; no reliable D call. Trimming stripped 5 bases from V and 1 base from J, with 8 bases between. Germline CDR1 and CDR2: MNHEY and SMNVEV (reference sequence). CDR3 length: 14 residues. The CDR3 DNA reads TGTGCCAGCAGTCGACCGAGGAACACCGGGGAGCTGTTTTTT. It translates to CASSRPRNTGELFF.

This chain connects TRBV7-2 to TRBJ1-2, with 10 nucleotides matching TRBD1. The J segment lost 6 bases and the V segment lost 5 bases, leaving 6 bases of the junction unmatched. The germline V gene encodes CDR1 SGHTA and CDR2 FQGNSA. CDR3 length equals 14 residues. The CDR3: CASSPGGTGDGYTF. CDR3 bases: TGTGCCAGCAGCCCAGGGGGGACAGGGGATGGCTACACCTTC.